The clone carrying this T cell receptor (beta chain) has only one observation. No antigen is known for it. The sample is drawn from a study of shared clonotypes between healthy human individuals. Study results and limitations: Generally, naive subsets came out with larger estimated richness than memory subsets.

Sequencing was performed with immunoSEQ multiplex PCR; in TCRdb, only in-frame clones are kept and a portion is missing. Here the sample spans 950,000 to 1,200,000 clones, approximately 80% being singletons. Trimming shortened V by 1 base and J by 3 bases, and 2 bases separated the two germline ends. The CDR3 has 12 residues. CDR1 and CDR2 from the germline V gene are SGHAT and FQNNGV. The source material was memory CD4+ T cells from PBMCs. Specified subset: CD45RA-negative fraction. The chain is built from TRBV11-2 and TRBJ2-3, with no clear D. This receptor was identified in a man aged 18-30 years in good health. Some clones in this sample may be carry-over from other donors' samples. CDR3 sequence: CASSLVTDTQYF. The CDR3 DNA follows: TGTGCCAGCAGCTTAGTTACAGATACGCAGTATTTT.